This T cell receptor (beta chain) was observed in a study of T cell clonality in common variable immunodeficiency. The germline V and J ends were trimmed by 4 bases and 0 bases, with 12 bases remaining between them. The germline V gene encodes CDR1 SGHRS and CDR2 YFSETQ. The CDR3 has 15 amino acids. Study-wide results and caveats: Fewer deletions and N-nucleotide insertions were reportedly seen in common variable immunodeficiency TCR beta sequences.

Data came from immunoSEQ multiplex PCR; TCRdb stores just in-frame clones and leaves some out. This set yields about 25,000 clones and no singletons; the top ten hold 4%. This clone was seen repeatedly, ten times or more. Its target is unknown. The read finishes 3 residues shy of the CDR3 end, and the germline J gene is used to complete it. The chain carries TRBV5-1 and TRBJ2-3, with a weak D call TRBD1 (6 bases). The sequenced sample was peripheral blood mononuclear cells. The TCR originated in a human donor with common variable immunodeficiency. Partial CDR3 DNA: TGCGCCAGCAGCCCACAGGGACCTAGCACAGATACG. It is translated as CASSPQGPSTDT. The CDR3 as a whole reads CASSPQGPSTDTQYF.